These T cell receptor beta chains were read from a single sample in a study of TIL therapy for anti-PD-1-resistant metastatic lung cancer. The data were produced by immunoSEQ multiplex PCR, yet TCRdb's version contains in-frame clones alone and is incomplete. The sample yields about 10,000 clones, around three fifths seen once. The specimen was tumor tissue, collected at baseline. The receptors derive from a person aged 25 to 85 with non-small cell lung cancer. CDR3s include the opening cysteine and the closing phenylalanine or tryptophan. The D gene is left open where the match is weak. Clone size is stated in some rows and not others, as once, few, many or a class when expanded.

V,D,J,size,CDR3,DNA
TRBV7-2,TRBD1,TRBJ2-5,once,CASSLEQYLAKQGWGTQYF,TGTGCCAGCAGCTTAGAGCAGTATCTCGCAAAACAGGGGTGGGGGACCCAGTACTTC
TRBV6-1,TRBD1,TRBJ2-7,.,CASKRTGSYEQYF,TGTGCCAGCAAGCGGACAGGGTCCTACGAGCAGTACTTC
TRBV4-1,TRBD2,TRBJ2-4,once,CASSQDWTSGRKNIQYF,TGCGCCAGCAGCCAAGACTGGACTAGCGGGAGAAAAAACATTCAGTACTTC
TRBV6-1,.,TRBJ2-6,.,CASTRSSGANVLTF,TGTGCCAGCACGAGAAGCTCTGGGGCCAACGTCCTGACTTTC
TRBV6-5,.,TRBJ1-5,once,CASSYSIGGNQPQHF,TGTGCCAGCAGTTACTCGATAGGGGGCAATCAGCCCCAGCATTTT
TRBV5-5,TRBD1,TRBJ2-7,.,CASRQGAYEQYF,TGTGCCAGCAGACAGGGGGCCTACGAGCAGTACTTC
TRBV18,.,TRBJ2-1,.,CASSQTADNEQFF,TGTGCCAGCTCACAGACAGCAGACAATGAGCAGTTCTTC
TRBV7-2,.,TRBJ2-1,.,CASSFDSSSYNEQFF,TGTGCCAGCAGCTTCGACTCCAGCTCCTACAATGAGCAGTTCTTC
TRBV7-9,.,TRBJ2-3,.,CASSFTTDPRTDTQYF,TGTGCCAGCAGCTTTACGACAGATCCTCGCACAGATACGCAGTATTTT
TRBV2,TRBD2,TRBJ2-1,.,CASRTTGTSGGAYNEQFF,TGTGCCAGCAGGACGACCGGGACTAGCGGGGGGGCCTACAATGAGCAGTTCTTC
TRBV7-9,TRBD1,TRBJ1-4,.,CASSPGVGGGSGEKLFF,TGTGCCAGCAGCCCAGGGGTAGGAGGGGGCTCTGGTGAAAAACTGTTTTTT
TRBV10-3,TRBD1,TRBJ1-1,.,CAISETRGQGGTEAFF,TGTGCCATCAGTGAAACAAGAGGACAGGGGGGCACTGAAGCTTTCTTT
TRBV7-6,.,TRBJ1-4,few,CASSFEPGASGKLFF,TGTGCCAGCAGCTTTGAGCCGGGGGCCTCAGGAAAACTGTTTTTT
TRBV10-2,.,TRBJ1-2,.,CASSEQGYGYTF,TGCGCCAGCAGTGAGCAGGGATATGGCTACACCTTC
TRBV6-4,.,TRBJ2-2,.,CASSEGGHGELFF,TGTGCCAGCAGTGAAGGAGGGCACGGGGAGCTGTTTTTT
TRBV5-1,.,TRBJ1-1,.,CASRAGVNTEAFF,TGCGCCAGCAGGGCGGGTGTGAACACTGAAGCTTTCTTT
TRBV5-1,.,TRBJ2-4,few,CASSRGQIENIQYF,TGCGCCAGCAGCAGAGGACAGATTGAAAACATTCAGTACTTC
TRBV29-1,.,TRBJ1-2,.,CSVESGYGYTF,TGCAGCGTTGAGTCCGGATATGGCTACACCTTC
TRBV4-2,TRBD2,TRBJ2-5,.,CASSQDHSSGSGETQYF,TGTGCCAGCAGCCAAGATCATTCTAGCGGGAGCGGGGAGACCCAGTACTTC
TRBV30,.,TRBJ1-6,few,CAWSVLGPSPSPLHF,TGTGCCTGGAGTGTACTCGGACCCAGCCCTTCACCCCTCCACTTT
TRBV15,.,TRBJ1-2,.,CATSRGPGEGRANYGYTF,TGTGCCACCAGCAGAGGTCCCGGGGAGGGGCGGGCGAACTATGGCTACACCTTC
TRBV5-1,TRBD2,TRBJ2-1,.,CATRGDGSYNEQFF,TGCGCCACCCGGGGGGACGGCTCCTACAATGAGCAGTTCTTC
TRBV11-2,.,TRBJ1-6,.,CASSLEPAYNSPLHF,TGTGCCAGCAGCTTAGAGCCCGCCTATAATTCACCCCTCCACTTT
TRBV11-3,.,TRBJ2-3,.,CASSLGGGTDTQYF,TGTGCCAGCAGCTTAGGCGGGGGCACAGATACGCAGTATTTT
TRBV18,.,TRBJ1-2,once,CASSPRVPGGNYGYTF,TGTGCCAGCTCACCACGCGTCCCGGGGGGTAACTATGGCTACACCTTC
TRBV5-4,TRBD2,TRBJ2-1,few,CASSLGGTSGRSYNEQFF,TGTGCCAGCAGCTTGGGAGGGACTAGCGGGAGATCCTACAATGAGCAGTTCTTC
TRBV10-3,.,TRBJ1-1,.,CAISDDQDRQAFF,TGTGCCATCAGTGACGACCAGGACAGACAAGCTTTCTTT
TRBV30,TRBD1,TRBJ2-7,.,CAWSKDRFYEQYF,TGTGCCTGGAGCAAGGACAGGTTCTACGAGCAGTACTTC
TRBV30,.,TRBJ2-3,.,CAWSRGKGFGRTDTQYF,TGTGCCTGGAGTCGTGGTAAGGGTTTTGGAAGGACAGATACGCAGTATTTT
TRBV7-8,.,TRBJ1-6,.,CASSLEVGPSPLHF,TGTGCCAGCAGCTTAGAAGTCGGCCCTTCACCCCTCCACTTT
TRBV11-2,TRBD1,TRBJ2-5,once,CASSSQGALGETQYF,TGTGCCAGCAGCTCACAGGGGGCACTTGGAGAGACCCAGTACTTC
TRBV5-1,.,TRBJ1-1,.,CASSANRNTEAFF,TGCGCCAGCAGCGCGAACAGGAACACTGAAGCTTTCTTT
TRBV25-1,.,TRBJ1-1,once,CASSDMGRDTEAFF,TGTGCCAGCAGTGACATGGGGAGGGACACTGAAGCTTTCTTT
TRBV19,.,TRBJ2-1,.,CASSVSNYNEQFF,TGTGCCAGTAGTGTATCGAACTACAATGAGCAGTTCTTC
TRBV5-5,.,TRBJ2-7,.,CASSFGPAYEQYF,TGTGCCAGCAGCTTTGGGCCAGCCTACGAGCAGTACTTC
TRBV13,.,TRBJ2-3,.,CASSLGAGTDTQYF,TGTGCCAGCAGCTTAGGAGCAGGGACAGATACGCAGTATTTT
TRBV2,TRBD1,TRBJ2-2,few,CASSLDRVMGELFF,TGTGCCAGCTCCCTCGACAGGGTGATGGGGGAGCTGTTTTTT
TRBV19,.,TRBJ1-3,.,CASSRRNTIYF,TGTGCCAGTAGCCGCCGGAACACCATATATTTT
TRBV7-2,.,TRBJ1-6,.,CASSPPGGGYSPLHF,TGTGCCAGCAGCCCCCCCGGGGGGGGTTATTCACCCCTCCACTTT
TRBV18,TRBD1,TRBJ1-2,.,CASSPMGQPDRGYTF,TGTGCCAGCTCACCCATGGGACAGCCCGACCGTGGCTACACCTTC
TRBV4-1,.,TRBJ2-1,medium-sized,CASSQDLDPYNEQFF,TGCGCCAGCAGCCAAGACCTGGACCCTTACAATGAGCAGTTCTTC
TRBV5-1,TRBD2,TRBJ2-3,.,CASSLASGGLVDTQYF,TGCGCCAGCAGCTTGGCGTCCGGGGGGTTGGTGGATACGCAGTATTTT
TRBV6-5,.,TRBJ2-7,few,CASSYRRDSSYEQYF,TGTGCCAGCAGTTACCGGCGGGATAGCTCCTACGAGCAGTACTTC
TRBV7-9,.,TRBJ1-2,.,CASSITGVGYTF,TGTGCCAGCAGTATAACGGGAGTCGGCTACACCTTC
TRBV15,.,TRBJ2-7,.,CATSSLQGSYEQYF,TGTGCCACCAGCTCCCTCCAGGGATCCTACGAGCAGTACTTC
TRBV6-5,.,TRBJ2-3,.,CASSYGYGPPAQYF,TGTGCCAGCAGTTACGGTTACGGACCACCCGCGCAGTATTTT
TRBV7-9,.,TRBJ1-4,.,CASSLEGLTNEKLFF,TGTGCCAGCAGCTTAGAGGGTCTAACTAATGAAAAACTGTTTTTT
TRBV10-3,.,TRBJ1-4,few,CAISEDGEKLFF,TGTGCCATCAGTGAGGACGGAGAAAAACTGTTTTTT
TRBV6-5,.,TRBJ2-7,.,CASSYSTRYEQYF,TGTGCCAGCAGTTACTCTACCCGCTACGAGCAGTACTTC
TRBV6-1,TRBD2,TRBJ2-1,.,CASSLTSGGAYEQFF,TGTGCCAGCAGCTTAACTAGCGGGGGGGCCTATGAGCAGTTCTTC
TRBV30,TRBD1,TRBJ2-3,.,CAWSRGRADTQYF,TGTGCCTGGAGTAGGGGGCGGGCAGATACGCAGTATTTT
TRBV27,TRBD1,TRBJ2-7,.,CASRWTGDSYEQYF,TGTGCCAGCAGGTGGACAGGGGACTCCTACGAGCAGTACTTC
TRBV10-3,.,TRBJ2-3,.,CAIRSEGPPDTQYF,TGTGCCATCAGGTCGGAGGGCCCCCCAGATACGCAGTATTTT
TRBV6-5,.,TRBJ1-5,.,CASSYRDNQPQHF,TGTGCCAGCAGTTACCGGGATAATCAGCCCCAGCATTTT
TRBV4-2,TRBD1,TRBJ1-4,.,CASSHPTTGGGPVKLFF,TGTGCCAGCAGCCATCCTACTACAGGGGGTGGTCCAGTAAAACTGTTTTTT